This TCR beta chain came from a study of blood T cell repertoires in COVID-19. Study as a whole: There were acute and convalescent COVID-19 samples, and they came from the United States, Italy and Spain.

Which cohort a participant joined came from the clinical history participants gave. Per the authors' pipeline: Estimates of nucleated cell counts were drawn from the amplification of reference gene primers. The repertoire was sequenced with immunoSEQ multiplex PCR; TCRdb's copy has only in-frame clones and lacks some. V and J calls and clone size come straight from that table; D and trimming were deduced from the DNA. This sample has about 140,000 clones, with around 82% found just once. V was clipped by 5 bases and J by 5 bases; unmatched bases: 4. The CDR3 runs 15 residues. CDR1 and CDR2 from the germline V gene are SGHNT and YENEEA.

Sample: PBMCs or T cells enriched from blood (not recorded which). The sequence derives from a man aged 45-60 years in a cohort exposed to, infected with or recovered from COVID-19 (not recorded which). The V call is TRBV11-3, the J call TRBJ2-7; TRBD2 matches at 15 bases. The CDR3 protein is CASSRGLAGGHEQYF. Written as DNA, the CDR3 is TGTGCCAGCAGCCGCGGACTAGCGGGGGGGCACGAGCAGTACTTC.